These 18 T cell receptor beta chains were all obtained from the same sample, sequenced in a study of blood T cells in healthy people across ages. A second PCR of 7 to 11 cycles used a sample-barcoded 5' primer and a J-beta primer mix. TCRdb re-analysed the 5' RACE reads in MiXCR, keeping a single row per CDR3 protein. The sample has approximately 580,000 distinct CDR3 sequences; about 24% are singletons. This sample was also put to use in a study of T cells of mothers and their children.

The specimen sequenced was blood. These receptor sequences come from a boy aged 10-17 years in good health.

The CDR3 spells CASSFLLQPRDDYGYTF. CDR3 bases: TGTGCCAGCAGTTTTCTCCTCCAACCCCGAGACGACTATGGCTACACCTTC. This chain links TRBV12-3 or TRBV12-4 with TRBJ1-2; D is unclear. This CDR3 is built from 17 residues. V was clipped by 3 bases and J by 3 bases, with 20 bases between them.

The chain is built from TRBV6-2 or TRBV6-3 and TRBJ1-6; tentative D call: TRBD1 (5 bases). Germline V gene data show CDR1 as MNHEY and CDR2 as SVGEGT. V shed 6 bases and J shed 5 bases, with 17 bases lying between them. The CDR3 sequence is 16 residues long. This CDR3 reads CASRHKAAGNNSPLHF. CDR3 sequence (DNA): TGTGCCAGCAGACACAAGGCCGCAGGGAATAATTCACCCCTCCACTTT.

The gene calls are TRBV18 and TRBJ2-5, with D unclear. The CDR3 runs 12 residues. The V gene's germline CDR1 is KGHSH and CDR2 LQKENI. The V and J ends lost 0 bases and 13 bases respectively, with 12 bases between them. The CDR3 DNA follows: TGTGCCAGCTCACCACCCGGACGGGTGCGGTACTTC. Translation: CASSPPGRVRYF.

The rearrangement joins TRBV6-6 to TRBJ1-2; TRBD1 is a possible D gene (6 bases). The CDR3 has 15 residues. The germline V and J ends were trimmed by 5 bases and 7 bases, with 20 bases remaining between them. The germline CDR1 and CDR2 sequences are MNHNY and SVGAGI (reference sequence). CDR3 region: CASSPRGGAAFGYTF. For the CDR3, the DNA is TGTGCCAGCAGTCCCAGAGGGGGAGCCGCCTTTGGCTACACCTTC.

V is TRBV4-2 and J is TRBJ2-3; possibly TRBD2 for D (5 bases). This CDR3 spans 16 amino acids. Trimming stripped 0 bases from V and 0 bases from J, with 10 bases between. Germline CDR1 and CDR2: LGHNA and YNFKEQ. CDR3 loop: CASSQDKSGSTDTQYF. In nucleotides, the CDR3 is TGTGCCAGCAGCCAAGATAAAAGCGGAAGCACAGATACGCAGTATTTT.

The chain employs TRBV28 and TRBJ2-7, with D perhaps matching TRBD1 (5 bases). Trimming stripped 4 bases from V and 3 bases from J, with 13 bases between. The CDR3 contains 14 residues. Per germline, CDR1 MDHEN and CDR2 SYDVKM. In nucleotides, the CDR3 is TGTGCCAGCAGTTCGACAGTGTCGAACTACGAGCAGTACTTC. Translated, it gives CASSSTVSNYEQYF.

The J gene is TRBJ2-3, the V gene TRBV10-2; D not resolved. Germline V lookup: CDR1 WSHSY, CDR2 SAAADI. V shed 4 bases and J shed 7 bases, with 12 bases lying between them. The CDR3 is 13 amino acids. The CDR3 here is CASSAMNRNTQYF. The CDR3 DNA reads as TGCGCCAGCAGTGCGATGAACCGGAATACGCAGTATTTT.

This clonotype was counted only a few times. J is TRBJ2-2 and V is TRBV13, with D hard to call. Germline-derived CDR1 and CDR2 are PRHDT and FYEKMQ (reference sequence). V was pared by 3 bases and J by 4 bases, with 12 bases between. This CDR3 is 15 amino acids long. The CDR3 reads CASSFFKTVTGELFF. CDR3 nucleotides: TGTGCCAGCAGCTTTTTTAAGACGGTCACCGGGGAGCTGTTTTTT.

This clonotype was counted only a few times. This chain links TRBV15 with TRBJ2-3; a possible D gene is TRBD1 (5 bases). The CDR3 runs to 13 residues. Germline assignment: CDR1 LNHNV and CDR2 YYDKDF (reference sequence). Trimming left V 1 base short and J 4 bases short, with 6 bases between. Written as DNA, the CDR3 is TGTGCCACCAGCAGAGTACAGGCAGATACGCAGTATTTT. This translates into CATSRVQADTQYF.

In this sample, this clonotype turned up a few times. The chain links TRBV27 to TRBJ2-7; TRBD1 aligns across 10 bases. V trimming: 1 base; J trimming: 0 bases; junction bases outside the gene matches: 3. Germline-derived CDR1 and CDR2 are MNHEY and SMNVEV (reference sequence). The CDR3 is made up of 16 amino acids. DNA for the CDR3: TGTGCCAGCAGTTTATGGGGACAGGGGATCTCCTACGAGCAGTACTTC. It translates to CASSLWGQGISYEQYF.

This clonotype was seen more than once but under ten times. For the CDR3, the DNA is TGCAGTGCTAGGAGGACAGGGGGACCTAATGAAAAACTGTTTTTT. Protein sequence: CSARRTGGPNEKLFF. The chain employs TRBV20-1 and TRBJ1-4, with TRBD1 matching 10 bases. The junction had 4 bases not matched to a gene; V was cut back by 3 bases and J by 3 bases. The germline gives CDR1 DFQATT, CDR2 SNEGSKA (reference sequence). There are 15 residues in the CDR3.

This clonotype appeared a few times. This chain uses TRBV12-3 or TRBV12-4 with TRBJ1-2; possibly TRBD1 for D (5 bases). The CDR3 has 14 residues. Trimming took 6 bases from V and 7 from J, leaving 18 bases between them. CDR3 amino acids: CASSRHTAGGGYTF. In DNA, the CDR3 is TGTGCCAGCAGCAGACATACAGCGGGGGGTGGCTACACCTTC.

This clonotype was counted a few times. This sequence joins TRBV2 and TRBJ1-1; D is uncertain. Trimming removed 4 bases from V and 5 bases from J, with 14 bases in between. CDR1 and CDR2 (germline): SNHLY, FYNNEI. CDR3 size: 14 residues. The CDR3 is CASSVRFYYTEAFF. DNA for the CDR3: TGTGCCAGCAGTGTACGTTTTTACTATACTGAAGCTTTCTTT.

In the case of this clonotype: The junction does not match germline at one end; this may be a read error. The chain has TRBV20-1 and TRBJ2-5; unclear D gene. Per germline, CDR1 DFQATT and CDR2 SNEGSKA (reference sequence). This CDR3 has 14 residues. This chain's CDR3 is CNARDTAIQETQYF. The CDR3 DNA reads as TGCAATGCTAGAGATACCGCCATCCAAGAGACCCAGTACTTC.

This clonotype has just a few counts. The J gene is TRBJ1-2, the V gene TRBV29-1; D ambiguous. The V and J ends lost 6 bases and 1 base respectively, with 6 bases between them. This CDR3 has 11 amino acids. Per the germline V gene, CDR1 is SQVTM and CDR2 is ANQGSEA. CDR3 bases: TGCAGCGTCAGCTTTAACTATGGCTACACCTTC. Protein product: CSVSFNYGYTF. The full variable domain, rest sourced from reference TRBV29-1 and TRBJ1-2, is SAVISQKPSRDICQRGTSLTIQCQVDSQVTMMFWYRQQPGQSLTLIATANQGSEATYESGFVIDKFPISRPNLTFSTLTVSNMSPEDSSIYLCSVSFNYGYTFGSGTRLTVV.

Turning to this clonotype: A much bigger clone sits one base away, suggesting this may be a read error. This rearrangement joins TRBV9 to TRBJ2-1, with D unresolved. The CDR3 sequence is 15 residues long. Germline V gives CDR1 SGDLS, CDR2 YYNGEE. The CDR3 spells CVSSVQWAQLNEQFF. CDR3 coding DNA: TGTGTCAGCAGCGTACAGTGGGCGCAACTAAATGAGCAGTTCTTC.

This chain joins TRBV9 and TRBJ1-6; TRBD1 might be the D (5 bases). Trimming shortened V by 0 bases and J by 9 bases, and 13 bases separated the two germline ends. CDR1 is SGDLS, CDR2 YYNGEE, per germline. The CDR3 totals 15 residues. Here the CDR3 DNA reads TGTGCCAGCAGCGTAGGGAAGGGGCGGGCTTCACCCCTCCACTTT. This sequence encodes CASSVGKGRASPLHF.

This clonotype was observed a single time. This chain uses TRBV2 with TRBJ2-5, with 10 bases matching TRBD2. With the DNA end fitting TRBJ2-7 better, the J assignment may be wrong. The CDR3 totals 14 residues. CDR1 and CDR2 (germline): SNHLY, FYNNEI. The CDR3 DNA follows: TGTGCCAGCAATTTAGCGGGGGGAACCTACGAGCAGTACTTC. The encoded protein is CASNLAGGTYEQYF.